This record concerns one TCR beta chain sequence. The antigen is not known. The protocol was immunoSEQ multiplex PCR, while the TCRdb copy is restricted to in-frame clones and leaves out a portion. This table has more than 70,000 clones, around 90% appearing once. The CDR3 loop spans 15 amino acids. Germline V gene sequence: CDR1 SGHNT, CDR2 YENEEA. Trimming shortened V by 4 bases and J by 4 bases, and 16 bases separated the two germline ends. The source of the sample is a study of T cell responses to AZD1222 COVID-19 vaccine. General study points: Dominant CD4 TCR responses targeted spike regions 160-218 and 743-854. At study baseline, merely more than 5 AZD1222 recipients were seropositive.

The sample consisted of peripheral blood, taken on day 0 of MenACWY control vaccination. The chain combines TRBV11-3 with TRBJ2-5; D perhaps matches TRBD2 (5 bases). The receptor comes from an adult in good health. In DNA form, the CDR3 reads TGTGCCAGCAGCTCTGAGAGGACTCCGCGAGAGACCCAGTACTTC. This gives the protein CASSSERTPRETQYF.